The 29 T cell receptor beta chains presented below share a single source sample, sequenced in a study of early T cells in non-severe SARS-CoV-2 infection. TCRdb used MiXCR to reprocess the 5' RACE reads, holding one entry per CDR3 protein. The sample includes about 26,000 distinct CDR3 sequences, around 4% of them seen just once. The material sequenced was whole blood. The receptors were sampled from an adult who was a healthcare worker with PCR-confirmed SARS-CoV-2 infection or an uninfected control (not recorded which).

This clonotype was observed many times. Written as DNA, the CDR3 is TGCAGTGCTAGAAGGCTCGGGGGATCTGCCTCCCAAGAGACCCAGTACTTC. This sequence encodes CSARRLGGSASQETQYF. V usage is TRBV20-1 and J usage is TRBJ2-5; tentatively, D is TRBD2 (6 bases). CDR3 length: 17 amino acids. CDR1 and CDR2 (germline): DFQATT, SNEGSKA (reference sequence). V lost 2 bases and J lost 1, with 20 bases in between.

This clonotype was observed at least ten times. CDR3 amino acids: CASSQDYTDTQYF. CDR3 nucleotide sequence: TGTGCCAGCAGCCAAGACTACACAGATACGCAGTATTTT. The chain couples TRBV5-4 to TRBJ2-3, with a tentative D call TRBD2 (5 bases). The V end lost 4 bases, the J end lost 2 bases, and 8 bases lay between the germline ends. Per germline, CDR1 SGHNT and CDR2 YYREEE (reference sequence). The CDR3 extends over 13 amino acids.

The V gene is TRBV28, the J gene TRBJ2-3, with D possibly being TRBD2 (5 bases). V shed 3 bases and J shed 4 bases, with 14 bases lying between them. This CDR3 region has 15 residues. CDR1 is MDHEN and CDR2 is SYDVKM in the germline V gene. The CDR3 DNA reads as TGTGCCAGCAGTTTCCTAGGGAGTTCCGCAGATACGCAGTATTTT. Its protein is CASSFLGSSADTQYF.

The CDR3 spells CASSHNPAQPQHF. The CDR3 bases are TGTGCCAGCAGCCACAATCCCGCTCAGCCCCAGCATTTT. The chain is built from TRBV14 and TRBJ1-5; no reliable D call. V was pared by 3 bases and J by 6 bases, with 9 bases between. Per the germline V gene, CDR1 is SGHDN and CDR2 is FVKESK. This CDR3 spans 13 amino acids.

This clonotype came up many times. The chain combines TRBV7-2 with TRBJ1-6, with D possibly matching TRBD1 (6 bases). The germline CDR1 and CDR2 sequences are SGHTA and FQGNSA. V was clipped by 3 bases and J by 5 bases, with 11 bases between them. The CDR3 consists of 15 residues. The CDR3 nucleotides read TGTGCCAGCAGCTTGCCGACAGGAGATAATTCACCCCTCCACTTT. Its protein is CASSLPTGDNSPLHF.

This clonotype came up many times. The rearrangement links TRBV19 to TRBJ2-5; D uncertain. Deletions cut 1 base from V and 5 bases from J, with 8 bases between. The CDR3 loop spans 13 amino acids. The germline V gene has CDR1 LNHDA and CDR2 SQIVND (reference sequence). The DNA for the CDR3 is TGTGCCAGTAGTATAGTAGTTGGGGAGACCCAGTACTTC. It codes for CASSIVVGETQYF.

This clonotype has at least ten counts. V usage is TRBV9 and J usage is TRBJ1-6; 7 nucleotides line up with TRBD1. Unmatched junction bases numbered 7, after V lost 3 bases and J lost 10 bases. The germline CDR1 and CDR2 sequences are SGDLS and YYNGEE. The CDR3 length is 14 residues. The CDR3 here is CASSADRDLSPLHF. The CDR3 nucleotides are TGTGCCAGCAGCGCCGACAGGGACCTCTCACCCCTCCACTTT.

This clonotype was detected ten times or more. The rearrangement joins TRBV20-1 to TRBJ2-5, with D tentatively TRBD2 (6 bases). This CDR3 is 15 amino acids long. Germline V gene sequence: CDR1 DFQATT, CDR2 SNEGSKA (reference sequence). Trimming pared 0 bases from V and 1 base from J, leaving 12 bases between. For the CDR3, the DNA is TGCAGTGCTAGAGATAAAGGGACTTTCCAAGAGACCCAGTACTTC. Residues: CSARDKGTFQETQYF.

This clonotype was counted many times. This chain links TRBV18 with TRBJ2-3; 10 bases line up with TRBD2. The CDR3 extends over 16 amino acids. With V trimmed by 3 bases and J by 5 bases, 8 bases remained unmatched. CDR1 and CDR2 (germline): KGHSH, LQKENI. This CDR3 reads CASSPRLAGAKDTQYF. The CDR3 bases are TGTGCCAGCTCACCGCGTCTAGCGGGAGCAAAAGATACGCAGTATTTT.

Ten or more counts support this clonotype. This chain joins TRBV14 and TRBJ1-6; no firm D call. Trimming pared 0 bases from V and 7 bases from J, leaving 7 bases between. Germline V gene sequence: CDR1 SGHDN, CDR2 FVKESK. The CDR3 is 14 amino acids. The CDR3 sequence: CASSQESENSPLHF. CDR3 DNA: TGTGCCAGCAGCCAAGAATCAGAGAATTCACCCCTCCACTTT.

This clonotype was found many times. The CDR3, as DNA: TGTGCCAGCAGTAAGGTACTGACAGGCTACAATGAGCAGTTCTTC. This sequence encodes CASSKVLTGYNEQFF. The rearrangement links TRBV6-2 or TRBV6-3 to TRBJ2-1; TRBD1 might be the D (6 bases). From germline, CDR1 is MNHEY and CDR2 SVGEGT. V was trimmed by 5 bases and J by 3 bases, leaving 14 bases between them. This CDR3 region has 15 residues.

This clonotype appeared many times. V and J are TRBV28 and TRBJ2-1; TRBD2 matches 13 bases. The CDR3 totals 16 residues. Looked up from germline, CDR1 is MDHEN and CDR2 is SYDVKM. Losses at the gene ends were 4 bases for V and 7 bases for J; bases not matched to a gene: 7. CDR3 protein: CASSYPGTSGNNEQFF. In DNA, the CDR3 is TGTGCCAGCAGTTACCCCGGGACTAGCGGGAATAATGAGCAGTTCTTC.

This clonotype was counted between two and nine times. The chain couples TRBV7-9 to TRBJ2-5, with D possibly being TRBD1 (5 bases). Trimming took 5 bases from V and 1 from J, leaving 14 bases between them. This CDR3 is built from 15 residues. The germline V gene encodes CDR1 SEHNR and CDR2 FQNEAQ (reference sequence). This CDR3 is CASSRPSGPQETQYF. The DNA for the CDR3 is TGTGCCAGCAGCCGACCTTCAGGGCCCCAAGAGACCCAGTACTTC.

V is TRBV7-8 and J is TRBJ1-6; no clear D. The V end lost 1 base, the J end lost 8 bases, and 9 bases lay between the germline ends. The CDR3 contains 14 residues. Germline V gene sequence: CDR1 SGHVS, CDR2 FQNEAQ. The CDR3: CASSLGARDSPLHF. In DNA, the CDR3 is TGTGCCAGCAGCTTAGGGGCCCGGGATTCACCCCTCCACTTT.

The table lists this clonotype with many counts. The rearrangement joins TRBV13 to TRBJ1-1; D uncertain. V lost 5 bases, J lost 0 bases, and 7 bases lay in between. This CDR3 has 13 amino acids. Germline-derived CDR1 and CDR2 are PRHDT and FYEKMQ (reference sequence). The CDR3 DNA reads TGTGCCAGCAGCCGGGCCATGAACACTGAAGCTTTCTTT. It codes for CASSRAMNTEAFF.

By share, this clonotype counts as medium-sized. This sequence joins TRBV20-1 and TRBJ2-4; TRBD1 is a possible D gene (6 bases). Trimming removed 0 bases from V and 4 bases from J, with 13 bases in between. From germline, CDR1 is DFQATT and CDR2 SNEGSKA (reference sequence). The length of the CDR3 is 15 residues. This CDR3 reads CSARDLFGQKNIQYF. The CDR3 bases are TGCAGTGCTAGAGATCTTTTCGGACAGAAAAACATTCAGTACTTC.

Many counts were recorded for this clonotype. The chain has TRBV28 and TRBJ2-3, with D perhaps matching TRBD2 (6 bases). Trimming shortened V by 6 bases and J by 4 bases, and 17 bases separated the two germline ends. Germline V gene sequence: CDR1 MDHEN, CDR2 SYDVKM. The CDR3 is 15 residues long. CDR3 coding DNA: TGTGCCAGCAGGACCGGGTCAGGAGGGCCAGATACGCAGTATTTT. This sequence encodes CASRTGSGGPDTQYF.

This clonotype was seen many times. The V gene is TRBV7-2, the J gene TRBJ2-7; a possible D gene is TRBD2 (6 bases). V lost 5 bases to trimming and J lost 2 bases, with 19 bases between them. This CDR3 region has 16 residues. CDR1 is SGHTA, CDR2 FQGNSA, per germline. CDR3: CASSPRKAGITYEQYF. In DNA form, the CDR3 reads TGTGCCAGCAGCCCCCGGAAGGCGGGGATAACCTACGAGCAGTACTTC. The entire variable domain, with the rest obtained from reference TRBV7-2 and TRBJ2-7, is as follows: GAGVSQSPSNKVTEKGKDVELRCDPISGHTALYWYRQSLGQGLEFLIYFQGNSAPDKSGLPSDRFSAERTGGSVSTLTIQRTQQEDSAVYLCASSPRKAGITYEQYFGPGTRLTVT.

This clonotype was detected many times. This chain uses TRBV6-6 with TRBJ2-3; 13 positions match TRBD2. CDR3 length equals 15 residues. Germline CDR1 reads MNHNY; CDR2 reads SVGAGI (reference sequence). V was clipped by 7 bases and J by 4 bases; unmatched bases: 5. As DNA, the CDR3 is TGTGCCAGCATTAGGACTAGCGGGAGATCAGATACGCAGTATTTT. Translation gives CASIRTSGRSDTQYF.

This clonotype is labeled as medium-sized. The J gene is TRBJ2-3, the V gene TRBV7-8, with D possibly matching TRBD2 (6 bases). CDR1 and CDR2 from the germline V gene are SGHVS and FQNEAQ. This CDR3 is 16 amino acids long. V lost 1 base, J lost 1 base, and 12 bases lay in between. The CDR3 nucleotides read TGTGCCAGCAGCTTAGGGTGGGGACTCGGCACAGATACGCAGTATTTT. Its translation is CASSLGWGLGTDTQYF. The whole variable domain, filled in from reference TRBV7-8 and TRBJ2-3, reads GAGVSQSPRYKVAKRGQDVALRCDPISGHVSLFWYQQALGQGPEFLTYFQNEAQLDKSGLPSDRFFAERPEGSVSTLKIQRTQQEDSAVYLCASSLGWGLGTDTQYFGPGTRLTVL.

Note on this clonotype: This CDR3 is missing its conserved last phenylalanine or tryptophan, likely due to a read error. The rearrangement joins TRBV7-9 to TRBJ2-5, with TRBD1 identical over 9 bases. The CDR3 spans 15 residues. V shed 5 bases, J shed 5 bases, and the junction held 9 bases outside the gene matches. Germline CDR1 SEHNR, CDR2 FQNEAQ (reference sequence). CDR3 loop: CASSAPGTGQETQYS. CDR3 sequence (DNA): TGTGCCAGCAGCGCCCCCGGGACAGGGCAGGAGACCCAGTACTCC.

This clonotype was observed at least ten times. The chain couples TRBV19 to TRBJ2-7; 7 bases fit TRBD2. The trim removed 2 bases at V and 4 bases at J, leaving 11 bases unmatched. The CDR3 extends over 16 amino acids. CDR1 is LNHDA, CDR2 SQIVND, per germline (reference sequence). The CDR3 nucleotides read TGTGCCAGTAGTATATCCGCTAGCGGACGTGCGTACGAGCAGTACTTC. This sequence encodes CASSISASGRAYEQYF.

This clonotype was detected many times. This sequence joins TRBV7-2 and TRBJ2-1; D is possibly TRBD2 (6 bases). The CDR3 length is 12 residues. CDR1 is SGHTA and CDR2 is FQGNSA in the germline V gene. The V end was cut by 3 bases, the J end by 13 bases, with 13 bases between. CDR3 in DNA: TGTGCCAGCAGCTTCAGGCCTAGCGAACAGTTCTTC. Translating it yields CASSFRPSEQFF.

This clonotype was seen at least ten times. V is TRBV7-2 and J is TRBJ2-1; 12 positions agree with TRBD2. The V segment lost 5 bases and the J segment 3 bases; nucleotides outside the gene matches: 2. Germline CDR1 and CDR2: SGHTA and FQGNSA. This CDR3 spans 15 amino acids. CDR3 in amino acids: CASSKLAGGYNEQFF. The CDR3 DNA reads TGTGCCAGCAGCAAACTAGCGGGGGGCTACAATGAGCAGTTCTTC.

Many counts were recorded for this clonotype. CDR3 amino acids: CASSWTGDSNQPQHF. The CDR3, as DNA: TGTGCCAGCAGTTGGACAGGGGATAGCAATCAGCCCCAGCATTTT. This chain connects TRBV12-3 or TRBV12-4 to TRBJ1-5, with 9 nucleotides matching TRBD1. V was pared by 4 bases and J by 0 bases, with 1 base of the junction left unmatched. The length of the CDR3 is 15 residues.

There are many counts of this clonotype. V and J are TRBV28 and TRBJ1-2; 10 bases agree with TRBD1. With 6 bases clipped from V and 6 bases from J, the junction kept 4 bases outside the gene matches. Germline CDR1 MDHEN, CDR2 SYDVKM. This CDR3 comprises 13 residues. The CDR3 region is CASRTGTGDGYTF. CDR3 DNA sequence: TGTGCCAGCAGGACCGGGACAGGGGATGGCTACACCTTC.

In this sample, this clonotype turned up many times. V usage is TRBV7-3 and J usage is TRBJ2-4, with D hard to call. Germline CDR1 and CDR2: SGHTA and FQGTGA. V shed 1 base and J shed 6 bases, with 10 bases lying between them. The CDR3 totals 14 residues. The CDR3 DNA reads TGTGCCAGCAGCTTAAATTCTCTAGGAAACATTCAGTACTTC. Translation gives CASSLNSLGNIQYF.

This clonotype has a count of ten or more. The rearrangement joins TRBV19 to TRBJ2-1; TRBD2 agrees at 10 bases. This CDR3 comprises 16 residues. CDR1 is LNHDA and CDR2 is SQIVND in the germline V gene (reference sequence). The J segment lost 4 bases and the V segment lost 7 bases, leaving 10 bases of the junction unmatched. CDR3 sequence: CASTKRGLAEYNEQFF. Here the CDR3 DNA reads TGTGCCAGTACTAAACGAGGACTAGCGGAATACAATGAGCAGTTCTTC.

In regard to this clonotype: This clone may be a read error of a much larger clone one base away. The chain recombines TRBV6-5 with TRBJ2-3; TRBD2 aligns across 8 bases. CDR3 length: 14 amino acids. Germline V gene data show CDR1 as MNHEY and CDR2 as SVGAGI. CDR3 DNA: TGTGCCAGCAGTCGGACTAGCACGTCAGATACGCACTATTTT. Translation gives CASSRTSTSDTHYF.